These 16 T cell receptor beta chains were all obtained from the same sample, sequenced in a study of STAT3 mutations in large granular lymphocyte leukemia. The data were produced by immunoSEQ multiplex PCR, yet TCRdb's version contains in-frame clones alone and is incomplete. The data hold several thousand clones, with 34% observed a single time. Findings of the study overall: Every T-cell large granular lymphocyte leukemia patient had at least one immunodominant TCR beta clonotype.

No antigen is known for these receptors. The sequenced sample was peripheral blood mononuclear cells. These receptors came from a woman aged 40 to 50 with T-cell large granular lymphocyte leukemia. Some clones in this sample may be carry-over from other donors' samples.

Of note for this clone: Compared with germline, one end of the junction differs, possibly owing to a read error. The V gene is TRBV7-7, the J gene TRBJ1-2, with TRBD1 as a possible D gene (5 bases). This CDR3 spans 16 amino acids. CDR1 and CDR2 from the germline V gene are SSHAT and FNYEAQ (reference sequence). The CDR3 DNA is TGTGCTAGCAGCTTAGTCCCCCCGGGACCTAACTATGGCTACACCTTC. Its protein is CASSLVPPGPNYGYTF.

The V gene is TRBV7-6, the J gene TRBJ1-2, with 8 bases that match TRBD1. Per germline, CDR1 SGHVS and CDR2 FNYEAQ. The CDR3 runs to 14 residues. V was clipped by 5 bases and J by 4 bases; unmatched bases: 6. CDR3 sequence: CASSTGQGIYGYTF. CDR3 sequence (DNA): TGTGCCAGCAGCACCGGACAGGGCATCTATGGCTACACCTTC.

The V call is TRBV5-4, the J call TRBJ2-1, with 15 bases fitting TRBD2. The CDR3 is 15 residues long. V was clipped by 4 bases and J by 7 bases; unmatched bases: 3. CDR1 and CDR2 (germline): SGHNT, YYREEE (reference sequence). Here the CDR3 reads CASSPGTSGGNEQFF. The DNA of the CDR3 is TGTGCCAGCAGCCCCGGGACTAGCGGGGGGAATGAGCAGTTCTTC.

Only a few counts were recorded for this clone. The chain is built from TRBV7-9 and TRBJ2-7, with TRBD1 matching 12 bases. Germline CDR1 and CDR2: SEHNR and FQNEAQ (reference sequence). J lost 0 bases, V lost 7 bases, and 16 bases had no gene match. CDR3 size: 19 residues. CDR3 coding DNA: TGTGCCAGCAACGCAGAGGGACAGGGGGCAGCTTGGATCTCCTACGAGCAGTACTTC. As protein: CASNAEGQGAAWISYEQYF.

The CDR3 DNA reads TGTGCCAGCAGCTTAGTAGATGGGACAGGCCCAGCTGAAGCTTTCTTT. Its translation is CASSLVDGTGPAEAFF. The chain uses TRBV7-9 and TRBJ1-1, with 8 bases aligning to TRBD1. The CDR3 has 16 residues. Germline V lookup: CDR1 SEHNR, CDR2 FQNEAQ (reference sequence). V lost 1 base to trimming and J lost 6 bases; unmatched junction nucleotides: 10. The whole variable domain, remainder taken from reference TRBV7-9 and TRBJ1-1, is DTGVSQNPRHKITKRGQNVTFRCDPISEHNRLYWYRQTLGQGPEFLTYFQNEAQLEKSRLLSDRFSAERPKGSFSTLEIQRTEQGDSAMYLCASSLVDGTGPAEAFFGQGTRLTVV.

Concerning this clone: Other DNA sequences in this specimen translate into the identical CDR3. The chain combines TRBV7-9 with TRBJ1-1, with D perhaps matching TRBD1 (5 bases). Germline V CDR1 and CDR2: SEHNR, FQNEAQ (reference sequence). The V end was cut by 0 bases, the J end by 1 base, with 6 bases between. CDR3 length: 14 amino acids. The CDR3 sequence is CASSLAQGNTEAFF. As DNA, the CDR3 is TGTGCCAGCAGCTTAGCTCAGGGGAACACTGAAGCTTTCTTT. Complete variable domain (other parts from reference TRBV7-9 and TRBJ1-1): DTGVSQNPRHKITKRGQNVTFRCDPISEHNRLYWYRQTLGQGPEFLTYFQNEAQLEKSRLLSDRFSAERPKGSFSTLEIQRTEQGDSAMYLCASSLAQGNTEAFFGQGTRLTVV.

This chain connects TRBV4-3 to TRBJ2-1; 9 positions match TRBD2. Germline CDR1 is LGHNA and CDR2 is YSLEER. The length of the CDR3 is 20 residues. Losses at the gene ends were 0 bases for V and 8 bases for J; bases not matched to a gene: 20. CDR3 residues: CASSQEALAGRGVGSYEQFF. CDR3 sequence (DNA): TGCGCCAGCAGCCAAGAGGCGCTAGCGGGAAGGGGAGTGGGGTCCTATGAGCAGTTCTTC.

DNA of the CDR3: TGTGCCAGCAGTGCTACTCTTTTGGACCGAGACCCACTAGGCTATGGCTACACCTTC. Translation gives CASSATLLDRDPLGYGYTF. This chain connects TRBV2 to TRBJ1-2; no reliable D call. The CDR3 sequence is 19 residues long. Germline CDR1 reads SNHLY; CDR2 reads FYNNEI. The V gene lost 4 bases and the J gene lost 4 bases, with 28 bases spanning the gap.

The chain carries TRBV28 and TRBJ2-7; 8 nucleotides match TRBD1. The V gene's germline CDR1 is MDHEN and CDR2 SYDVKM. The J segment lost 2 bases and the V segment lost 6 bases, leaving 0 bases of the junction unmatched. This CDR3 spans 12 amino acids. CDR3 sequence: CASSRGPYEQYF. The CDR3 DNA reads TGTGCCAGCAGCAGGGGGCCCTACGAGCAGTACTTC.

There are a few counts of this clone. The chain couples TRBV5-6 to TRBJ1-6; 7 bases align to TRBD1. The CDR3 sequence is 17 residues long. The V and J ends lost 2 bases and 7 bases, in that order; junction bases with no gene match: 12. The germline V gene has CDR1 SGHDT and CDR2 YYEEEE. The CDR3 protein is CASSFLYRGMGNSPLHF. Written as DNA, the CDR3 is TGTGCCAGCAGCTTTCTATACAGGGGAATGGGAAATTCACCCCTCCACTTT.

This clone came up a few times. At one of its ends the junction is not consistent with the germline gene, which may arise from a read error. The V and J genes are TRBV7-2 and TRBJ1-2; D not resolved. Looked up from germline, CDR1 is SGHTA and CDR2 is FQGNSA. The CDR3 is 14 amino acids. The CDR3 bases are TGTGCCAGCAGCCTAGCCGGGCGCTTCTATGGCTACACCTTC. This gives the protein CASSLAGRFYGYTF.

This clone came up a few times. The chain couples TRBV25-1 to TRBJ1-1, with D maybe TRBD1 (6 bases). Trimming pared 4 bases from V and 10 bases from J, leaving 19 bases between. Per germline, CDR1 MGHDK and CDR2 SYGVNS. This CDR3 spans 14 amino acids. The CDR3 protein is CASSVTGRGRVAFF. The CDR3 DNA is TGTGCCAGCAGTGTAACAGGGCGGGGGAGAGTAGCTTTCTTT.

This clone is medium-sized in the sample. The genes are TRBV6-6 and TRBJ2-1, with D possibly TRBD2 on 6 matching bases. The V end was cut by 2 bases, the J end by 4 bases, with 12 bases between. CDR3 length: 15 amino acids. CDR1 and CDR2 (germline): MNHNY, SVGAGI (reference sequence). DNA of the CDR3: TGTGCCAGCAGTTACGAGGACTACCGATACAATGAGCAGTTCTTC. It translates to CASSYEDYRYNEQFF.

This clone was found a few times. This sequence joins TRBV20-1 and TRBJ1-2; D unclear. CDR1 and CDR2 from the germline V gene are DFQATT and SNEGSKA (reference sequence). CDR3 length: 11 residues. V lost 6 bases and J lost 4, with 9 bases in between. The chain's CDR3 is CSASGAYGYTF. Written as DNA, the CDR3 is TGCAGTGCCAGTGGTGCCTATGGCTACACCTTC.

V and J are TRBV30 and TRBJ1-1; D not resolved. Germline V gene data show CDR1 as GTSNPN and CDR2 as SVGIG (reference sequence). The V gene lost 6 bases and the J gene lost 3 bases, with 14 bases spanning the gap. The length of the CDR3 is 13 residues. CDR3 residues: CACQLSGDTEAFF. The CDR3, as DNA: TGTGCCTGCCAGTTGAGCGGAGACACTGAAGCTTTCTTT.

The chain links TRBV6-1 to TRBJ2-6; D remains unclear. Germline-derived CDR1 and CDR2 are MNHNS and SASEGT. This CDR3 contains 14 residues. The V end lost 8 bases, the J end lost 1 base, and 9 bases lay between the germline ends. The CDR3 sequence is CASRPTSGANVLTF. CDR3 sequence (DNA): TGTGCCAGCCGCCCCACTTCTGGGGCCAACGTCCTGACTTTC.